Detailed here is one TCR beta chain. Original analysis: Quantification of nucleated cells was approximated via reference gene primer amplification. Produced via immunoSEQ multiplex PCR; TCRdb's table is partial and in-frame only. The DNA gave D and trimming, while V, J and clone size come from that table. The table has roughly 60,000 clones, 88% seen once. The data were taken from a study of blood T cell repertoires in COVID-19. In the study overall: From the United States, Italy and Spain came samples of acute and convalescent COVID-19. T cells, B-cell-depleted T cells, or PBMCs supplied cDNA or gDNA.

V was shortened by 1 base and J by 4 bases, with 5 bases between the two germline ends. The CDR3 runs 12 residues. CDR1 LGHDT and CDR2 YNNKEL come from the germline V gene (reference sequence). This chain connects TRBV3-1 (or the pseudogene TRBV3-2) to TRBJ2-7, with TRBD2 as a possible D gene (5 bases). Sequencing was carried out using peripheral blood. The TCR was taken from a man aged 45-60 years with active COVID-19. The CDR3 coding sequence is TGTGCCAGCAGCCAAGGAGGGTACGAGCAGTACTTC. It encodes CASSQGGYEQYF.